Presented here are 20 T cell receptor beta chains from one specimen sequenced in a study of blood T cell repertoires in COVID-19. The repertoire was sequenced with immunoSEQ multiplex PCR; TCRdb's copy has only in-frame clones and lacks some. The sample consists of tens of thousands of clones, roughly 87% of them appearing once. Material for sequencing was peripheral blood. Receptors were obtained from a man aged 50-59 years with acute or convalescent COVID-19.

The chain links TRBV30 to TRBJ1-4, with 7 nucleotides matching TRBD1. The ends lost 2 bases at V and 8 bases at J; junction bases unmatched: 8. CDR1 is GTSNPN and CDR2 is SVGIG in the germline V gene (reference sequence). The CDR3 length is 14 residues. Here the CDR3 DNA reads TGTGCCTGGAGTAGGACAGGAAAGGGGGAAAAACTGTTTTTT. Its translation is CAWSRTGKGEKLFF.

The chain combines TRBV15 with TRBJ1-2; unclear D gene. Trimming left V 3 bases short and J 8 bases short, with 16 bases between. The CDR3 extends over 14 amino acids. From germline, CDR1 is LNHNV and CDR2 YYDKDF (reference sequence). The CDR3 region has the DNA TGTGCCACCAGCAGGTCCGGAGGCCACGGAGGCTACACCTTC. Its protein is CATSRSGGHGGYTF.

The chain carries TRBV7-6 and TRBJ2-6; 11 bases align to TRBD1. The CDR3 contains 17 residues. Unmatched junction bases numbered 3, after V lost 5 bases and J lost 0 bases. CDR1 and CDR2 (germline): SGHVS, FNYEAQ. CDR3 sequence: CASSGTGGLSGANVLTF. Here the CDR3 DNA reads TGTGCCAGCAGCGGGACAGGGGGTCTCTCTGGGGCCAACGTCCTGACTTTC.

This clone is deemed medium-sized. V is TRBV18 and J is TRBJ2-7; D is possibly TRBD1 (6 bases). The CDR3 spans 13 residues. Looked up from germline, CDR1 is KGHSH and CDR2 is LQKENI. Trimming took 4 bases from V and 3 from J, leaving 10 bases between them. The CDR3 here is CASSRDTLYEQYF. The CDR3 DNA is TGTGCCAGCTCACGGGACACACTCTACGAGCAGTACTTC. Complete variable domain (other parts from reference TRBV18 and TRBJ2-7): NAGVMQNPRHLVRRRGQEARLRCSPMKGHSHVYWYRQLPEEGLKFMVYLQKENIIDESGMPKERFSAEFPKEGPSILRIQQVVRGDSAAYFCASSRDTLYEQYFGPGTRLTVT.

V is TRBV27 and J is TRBJ1-5, with D possibly being TRBD1 (5 bases). V lost 5 bases and J lost 4, with 12 bases in between. CDR3 size: 14 residues. Germline-derived CDR1 and CDR2 are MNHEY and SMNVEV (reference sequence). The DNA for the CDR3 is TGTGCCAGCAGTCCCCGACAGACAAATCAGCCCCAGCATTTT. Protein product: CASSPRQTNQPQHF.

This chain links TRBV2 with TRBJ2-3; D might be TRBD2 (6 bases). The CDR3 has 15 amino acids. Germline values: CDR1 SNHLY, CDR2 FYNNEI. Trimming stripped 3 bases from V and 0 bases from J, with 10 bases between. CDR3 protein: CASSDLAASTDTQYF. The CDR3 region has the DNA TGTGCCAGCAGTGACTTAGCGGCTAGCACAGATACGCAGTATTTT.

The gene calls are TRBV28 and TRBJ2-5; D unresolved. V lost 5 bases, J lost 0 bases, and 7 bases lay in between. Germline V gene lookup returns CDR1 MDHEN and CDR2 SYDVKM. The CDR3 extends over 13 amino acids. CDR3 nucleotide sequence: TGTGCCAGCAGTCTCAGGTACCAAGAGACCCAGTACTTC. Protein product: CASSLRYQETQYF.

V is TRBV6-5 and J is TRBJ2-1, with 8 bases lining up with TRBD1. In germline, CDR1 is MNHEY, CDR2 SVGAGI. Trimming at V came to 2 bases and at J to 3 bases, leaving 3 bases not matched to a gene. This CDR3 region has 15 residues. Here the CDR3 reads CASSYGDRSYNEQFF. CDR3 nucleotides: TGTGCCAGCAGTTACGGGGACAGGAGCTACAATGAGCAGTTCTTC.

The V call is TRBV6-1, the J call TRBJ2-3, with D perhaps TRBD1 (5 bases). CDR3 length equals 14 residues. Germline assignment: CDR1 MNHNS and CDR2 SASEGT. V lost 0 bases and J 6 bases, leaving 10 bases between the germline ends. The DNA for the CDR3 is TGTGCCAGCAGTGAAGCGGGGCGCTTTGATACGCAGTATTTT. This encodes CASSEAGRFDTQYF.

J is TRBJ2-1 and V is TRBV7-2; a weak D match, TRBD2 (7 bases). Germline V lookup: CDR1 SGHTA, CDR2 FQGNSA. V was cut by 5 bases and J by 0 bases, with 23 bases left in between. CDR3 length: 19 amino acids. The DNA for the CDR3 is TGTGCCAGCAGCCGCATGTCGGGGGGCCCGTCTAGCTCCTACAATGAGCAGTTCTTC. It specifies CASSRMSGGPSSSYNEQFF.

The chain has TRBV11-2 and TRBJ1-3; 7 bases fit TRBD1. Germline CDR1 SGHAT, CDR2 FQNNGV. The CDR3 runs 15 residues. V lost 6 bases to trimming and J lost 0 bases; unmatched junction nucleotides: 5. DNA for the CDR3: TGTGCCAGCAGTCACTACAGGGGCTCTGGAAACACCATATATTTT. It specifies CASSHYRGSGNTIYF.

This clone was seen a handful of times. The chain uses TRBV7-2 and TRBJ1-5, with D possibly matching TRBD1 (6 bases). CDR1 is SGHTA, CDR2 FQGNSA, per germline. The CDR3 extends over 15 amino acids. Trimming stripped 2 bases from V and 0 bases from J, with 8 bases between. CDR3 residues: CASSLTGPSNQPQHF. The DNA for the CDR3 is TGTGCCAGCAGCTTAACAGGGCCTAGCAATCAGCCCCAGCATTTT. Complete variable domain (other parts from reference TRBV7-2 and TRBJ1-5): GAGVSQSPSNKVTEKGKDVELRCDPISGHTALYWYRQSLGQGLEFLIYFQGNSAPDKSGLPSDRFSAERTGGSVSTLTIQRTQQEDSAVYLCASSLTGPSNQPQHFGDGTRLSIL.

The V call is TRBV7-9, the J call TRBJ1-4; the match to TRBD1 covers 8 bases. J gave up 5 bases and V 5 bases, and 10 bases lay outside the gene matches. Germline CDR1 reads SEHNR; CDR2 reads FQNEAQ (reference sequence). The CDR3 contains 16 residues. CDR3 loop: CASSLTVRQGNEKLFF. DNA for the CDR3: TGTGCCAGCAGCCTTACCGTCCGACAGGGGAATGAAAAACTGTTTTTT.

V gene TRBV19 combines with J gene TRBJ2-1; 14 bases match TRBD2. V shed 6 bases, J shed 9 bases, and the junction held 7 bases outside the gene matches. This CDR3 region has 15 residues. The germline V gene encodes CDR1 LNHDA and CDR2 SQIVND (reference sequence). CDR3 loop: CASSPGLAGVGEQFF. CDR3 bases: TGTGCCAGTAGCCCGGGACTAGCGGGAGTCGGTGAGCAGTTCTTC.

This clone was seen more than once but under ten times. This chain uses TRBV27 with TRBJ2-7; 8 nucleotides line up with TRBD2. The CDR3 is 15 residues long. Germline CDR1 and CDR2: MNHEY and SMNVEV (reference sequence). With 8 bases clipped from V and 2 bases from J, the junction kept 11 bases outside the gene matches. The CDR3 bases are TGTGCCAGCCGCGGGAGCGGGGGCCCCCCCTACGAGCAGTACGTC. Residues: CASRGSGGPPYEQYV.

The chain joins TRBV18 to TRBJ1-3; D might be TRBD1 (6 bases). The V end lost 1 base, the J end lost 0 bases, and 13 bases lay between the germline ends. The CDR3 spans 17 residues. Germline assignment: CDR1 KGHSH and CDR2 LQKENI. CDR3 nucleotide sequence: TGTGCCAGCTCACCACGGGCGGGGGGCGCCTCTGGAAACACCATATATTTT. Residues: CASSPRAGGASGNTIYF. Based on the CDR3 plus reference TRBV18 and TRBJ1-3, the full variable domain is NAGVMQNPRHLVRRRGQEARLRCSPMKGHSHVYWYRQLPEEGLKFMVYLQKENIIDESGMPKERFSAEFPKEGPSILRIQQVVRGDSAAYFCASSPRAGGASGNTIYFGEGSWLTVV.

The rearrangement links TRBV3-1 (or the pseudogene TRBV3-2) to TRBJ2-1; D is possibly TRBD2 (6 bases). The CDR3 sequence is 12 residues long. V lost 0 bases, J lost 14 bases, and 11 bases lay in between. CDR1 LGHDT and CDR2 YNNKEL come from the germline V gene (reference sequence). The CDR3 region is CASSQEFSGEFF. Written as DNA, the CDR3 is TGTGCCAGCAGCCAAGAGTTTTCGGGGGAGTTCTTC.

The chain couples TRBV5-1 to TRBJ2-7; 7 bases match TRBD1. This CDR3 comprises 15 residues. J lost 3 bases, V lost 4 bases, and 10 bases had no gene match. Germline values: CDR1 SGHRS, CDR2 YFSETQ. CDR3 DNA: TGCGCCAGCAGCCCTGCCCGGGACAGTCGCTACGAGCAGTACTTC. It translates to CASSPARDSRYEQYF.

The chain carries TRBV5-1 and TRBJ1-4, with D possibly being TRBD1 (6 bases). V lost 5 bases, J lost 1 base, and 15 bases lay in between. Germline V gives CDR1 SGHRS, CDR2 YFSETQ. This CDR3 has 16 residues. CDR3 amino acids: CASSLDSQGTNEKLFF. CDR3 DNA sequence: TGCGCCAGCAGTCTCGACTCACAGGGAACTAATGAAAAACTGTTTTTT.

The chain is built from TRBV3-1 (or the pseudogene TRBV3-2) and TRBJ1-5; the D gene is possibly TRBD1 (5 bases). The CDR3 spans 14 residues. Trimming removed 2 bases from V and 5 bases from J, with 10 bases in between. Germline loops: CDR1 LGHDT, CDR2 YNNKEL (reference sequence). CDR3 in amino acids: CASSQRGLDQPQHF. The CDR3, as DNA: TGTGCCAGCAGCCAAAGGGGCCTCGATCAGCCCCAGCATTTT.